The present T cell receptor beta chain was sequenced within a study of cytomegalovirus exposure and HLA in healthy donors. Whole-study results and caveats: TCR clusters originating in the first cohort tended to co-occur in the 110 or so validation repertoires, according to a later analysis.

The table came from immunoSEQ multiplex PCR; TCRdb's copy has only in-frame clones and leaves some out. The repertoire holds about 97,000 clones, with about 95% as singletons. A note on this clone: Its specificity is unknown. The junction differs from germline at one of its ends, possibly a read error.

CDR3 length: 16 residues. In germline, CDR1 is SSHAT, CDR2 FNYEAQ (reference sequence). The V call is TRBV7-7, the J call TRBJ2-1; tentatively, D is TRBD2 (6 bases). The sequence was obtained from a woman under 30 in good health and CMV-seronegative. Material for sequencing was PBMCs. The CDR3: CASSLLASSSYNEQFF. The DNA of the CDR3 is TGTGCTAGCAGCCTACTAGCATCGAGCTCCTACAATGAGCAGTTCTTC.